These T cell receptor beta chains were read from a single sample in a study of blood T cell repertoires in COVID-19. Profiled with immunoSEQ multiplex PCR; TCRdb holds only in-frame clones, not every one. This sample has over 200,000 clones, with around 87% found just once. The sequenced material came from peripheral blood. These receptors all stem from a woman aged 50 to 60 with acute or convalescent COVID-19. The CDR3 runs from the conserved cysteine through the conserved F or W. Fields, in order: clone size, D gene, V gene, J gene, CDR3 protein, CDR3 DNA. D genes are given only for firm matches. Rows give clone size only sometimes, using once, few, many, or a class for an expanded clone.

NA	NA	TRBV5-1	TRBJ2-2	CASSLERYGGTNTGELFF	TGCGCCAGCAGCTTGGAACGGTACGGCGGGACTAACACCGGGGAGCTGTTTTTT
NA	NA	TRBV24-1	TRBJ2-1	CATSLLGGPVNEQFF	TGTGCCACCAGCCTGTTGGGAGGACCGGTCAATGAGCAGTTCTTC
NA	NA	TRBV11-1	TRBJ2-3	CASSSQGGADTQYF	TGTGCCAGCAGCTCACAGGGTGGGGCAGATACGCAGTATTTT
NA	NA	TRBV7-8	TRBJ1-4	CASSQTPGSRNEKLFF	TGTGCCAGCAGCCAAACCCCAGGGTCTAGAAATGAAAAACTGTTTTTT
NA	TRBD2	TRBV5-1	TRBJ2-1	CASSRTSGTYNEQFF	TGCGCCAGCAGCCGGACTAGCGGAACCTACAATGAGCAGTTCTTC
NA	TRBD1	TRBV29-1	TRBJ2-7	CSVAAGTGVNSEQYF	TGCAGCGTGGCCGCCGGGACAGGGGTAAATAGCGAGCAGTACTTC
NA	NA	TRBV19	TRBJ1-5	CASNPDRPGQPQHF	TGTGCCAGTAATCCAGACAGGCCGGGGCAGCCCCAGCATTTT
once	TRBD1	TRBV6-2/TRBV6-3	TRBJ1-2	CASSTTTGGFTNYGYTF	TGTGCCAGCAGTACGACGACAGGGGGCTTTACTAACTATGGCTACACCTTC
NA	NA	TRBV28	TRBJ1-2	CASTRVGGNYGYTF	TGTGCCAGCACCAGGGTCGGGGGTAACTATGGCTACACCTTC
NA	TRBD1	TRBV7-2	TRBJ1-5	CASSLATGGRQPQHF	TGTGCCAGCAGCTTAGCAACAGGGGGCCGTCAGCCCCAGCATTTT
NA	NA	TRBV9	TRBJ2-7	CASSAGRGGDEQYF	TGTGCCAGCAGCGCCGGCAGGGGTGGCGACGAGCAGTACTTC
NA	TRBD2	TRBV19	TRBJ2-3	CASSMPHPGTRESTDTQYF	TGTGCCAGTAGTATGCCCCATCCCGGGACTAGGGAGAGCACAGATACGCAGTATTTT
NA	NA	TRBV5-1	TRBJ2-7	CASSLNRQGNEQYF	TGCGCCAGCAGCTTGAACAGGCAGGGGAACGAGCAGTACTTC
NA	TRBD1	TRBV6-6	TRBJ1-2	CASSYSDRGGRGYTF	TGTGCCAGCAGTTACTCCGACAGGGGCGGGCGGGGCTACACCTTC
NA	NA	TRBV28	TRBJ1-5	CASGGAHQPQHF	TGTGCCAGCGGCGGGGCTCATCAGCCCCAGCATTTT
NA	NA	TRBV25-1	TRBJ1-2	CASSDSKGDYGYTF	TGTGCCAGCAGCGATTCCAAAGGGGACTATGGCTACACCTTC
NA	NA	TRBV29-1	TRBJ1-2	CSVDQGANYGYTF	TGCAGCGTTGATCAGGGCGCCAACTATGGCTACACCTTC
NA	NA	TRBV5-4	TRBJ2-3	CASSLSGSTDTQYF	TGTGCCAGCAGCCTGAGCGGGAGCACAGATACGCAGTATTTT
once	NA	TRBV28	TRBJ1-4	CASGPGGIGTNEKLFF	TGTGCCAGCGGACCTGGAGGTATTGGAACTAATGAAAAACTGTTTTTT
NA	TRBD1	TRBV29-1	TRBJ1-2	CSVSVSWGTGVNYGYTF	TGCAGCGTTAGTGTTAGTTGGGGGACAGGGGTAAACTATGGCTACACCTTC
NA	TRBD2	TRBV27	TRBJ2-5	CASSPRAGGPWETQYF	TGTGCCAGCAGTCCACGGGCGGGAGGGCCCTGGGAGACCCAGTACTTC
NA	NA	TRBV5-1	TRBJ2-5	CASSLGPGQTGETQYF	TGCGCCAGCAGCTTGGGGCCAGGGCAAACCGGGGAGACCCAGTACTTC
NA	NA	TRBV9	TRBJ2-7	CASSGGQRDEQYF	TGTGCCAGCAGCGGCGGACAGAGGGACGAGCAGTACTTC
NA	NA	TRBV5-1	TRBJ2-1	CASSLGAVSYNEQFF	TGCGCCAGCAGCTTAGGAGCGGTATCCTACAATGAGCAGTTCTTC
NA	NA	TRBV7-2	TRBJ1-5	CASSLDLPGSNQPQHF	TGTGCCAGCAGCTTAGACCTTCCGGGTAGCAATCAGCCCCAGCATTTT
NA	NA	TRBV5-1	TRBJ2-2	CASREGGNTGELFF	TGCGCCAGCAGGGAAGGGGGGAACACCGGGGAGCTGTTTTTT
many	NA	TRBV11-2	TRBJ2-7	CASTIPRWEDEQYF	TGTGCCAGCACCATCCCGAGGTGGGAGGACGAGCAGTACTTC
NA	NA	TRBV11-2	TRBJ1-1	CASSLGDLNTEAFF	TGTGCCAGCAGCTTAGGAGATCTGAACACTGAAGCTTTCTTT
NA	NA	TRBV5-1	TRBJ2-5	CASSSGRASGETQYF	TGCGCCAGCAGCTCCGGACGAGCATCGGGGGAGACCCAGTACTTC
NA	NA	TRBV27	TRBJ2-6	CASSLGHSGANVLTF	TGTGCCAGCAGTTTGGGGCACTCTGGGGCCAACGTCCTGACTTTC
NA	NA	TRBV6-4	TRBJ1-1	CASSGARGTEAFF	TGTGCCAGCAGTGGCGCTCGGGGGACTGAAGCTTTCTTT
NA	TRBD2	TRBV5-1	TRBJ2-7	CASSTHTSGAYEQYF	TGCGCCAGCAGCACGCACACTAGCGGTGCCTACGAGCAGTACTTC
NA	NA	TRBV28	TRBJ1-4	CASSETGSTREKLFF	TGTGCCAGCAGCGAAACAGGGTCAACTCGGGAAAAACTGTTTTTT
NA	TRBD2	TRBV28	TRBJ2-1	CASSFTPGLAGVTEQFF	TGTGCCAGCAGTTTTACCCCTGGACTAGCGGGAGTGACTGAGCAGTTCTTC
NA	TRBD1	TRBV6-5	TRBJ1-2	CASSWDRDGNYGYTF	TGTGCCAGCAGTTGGGACAGGGACGGTAACTATGGCTACACCTTC
NA	NA	TRBV18	TRBJ1-1	CASSPDTSTEAFF	TGTGCCAGCTCCCCGGACACTTCCACTGAAGCTTTCTTT